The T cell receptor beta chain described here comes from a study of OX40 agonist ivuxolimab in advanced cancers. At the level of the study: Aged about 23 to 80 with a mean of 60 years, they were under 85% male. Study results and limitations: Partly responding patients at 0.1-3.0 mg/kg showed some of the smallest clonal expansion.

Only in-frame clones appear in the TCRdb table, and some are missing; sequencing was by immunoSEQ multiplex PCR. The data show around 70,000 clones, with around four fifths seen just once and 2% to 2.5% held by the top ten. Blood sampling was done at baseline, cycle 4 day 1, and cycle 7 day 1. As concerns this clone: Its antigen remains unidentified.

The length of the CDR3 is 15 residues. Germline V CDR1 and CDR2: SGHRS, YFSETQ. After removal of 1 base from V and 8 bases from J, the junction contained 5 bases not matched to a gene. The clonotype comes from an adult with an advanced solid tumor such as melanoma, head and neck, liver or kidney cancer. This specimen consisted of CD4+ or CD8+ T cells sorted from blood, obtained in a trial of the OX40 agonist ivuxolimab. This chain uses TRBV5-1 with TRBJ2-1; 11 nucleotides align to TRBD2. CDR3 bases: TGCGCCAGCAGCTTGCAGACTAGCGGGATCGATGAGCAGTTCTTC. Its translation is CASSLQTSGIDEQFF.